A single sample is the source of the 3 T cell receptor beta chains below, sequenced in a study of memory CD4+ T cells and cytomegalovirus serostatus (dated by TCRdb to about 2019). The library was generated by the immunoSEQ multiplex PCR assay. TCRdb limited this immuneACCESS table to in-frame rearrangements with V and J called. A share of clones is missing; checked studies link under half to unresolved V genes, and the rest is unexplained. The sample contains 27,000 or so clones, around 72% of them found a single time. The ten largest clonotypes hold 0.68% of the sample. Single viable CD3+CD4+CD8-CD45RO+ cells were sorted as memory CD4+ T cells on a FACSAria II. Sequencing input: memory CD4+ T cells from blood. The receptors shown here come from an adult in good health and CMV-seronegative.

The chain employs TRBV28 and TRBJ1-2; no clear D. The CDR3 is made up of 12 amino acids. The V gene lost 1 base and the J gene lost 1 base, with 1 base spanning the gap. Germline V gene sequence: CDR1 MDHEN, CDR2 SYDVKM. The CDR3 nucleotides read TGTGCCAGCAGTTTATATAACTATGGCTACACCTTC. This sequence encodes CASSLYNYGYTF.

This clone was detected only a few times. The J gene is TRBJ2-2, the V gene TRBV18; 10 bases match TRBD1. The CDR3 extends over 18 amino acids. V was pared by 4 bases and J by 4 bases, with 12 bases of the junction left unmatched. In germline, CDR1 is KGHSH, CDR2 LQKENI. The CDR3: CASSLRTPGQGSTGELFF. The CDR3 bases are TGTGCCAGCTCACTTAGAACCCCGGGACAGGGGAGCACCGGGGAGCTGTTTTTT.

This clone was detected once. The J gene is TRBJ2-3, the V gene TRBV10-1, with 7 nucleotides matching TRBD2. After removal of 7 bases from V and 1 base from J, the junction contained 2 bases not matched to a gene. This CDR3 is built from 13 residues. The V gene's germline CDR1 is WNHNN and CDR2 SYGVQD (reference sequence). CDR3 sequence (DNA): TGCGCCAGCAAAGCGGGACGCACAGATACGCAGTATTTT. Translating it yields CASKAGRTDTQYF.